A single sample is the source of the 3 T cell receptor beta chains below, sequenced in a study of human T cells and chemical hapten exposure. TCRdb recomputed calls from the RACE reads with MiXCR, one row per CDR3 protein. This table holds tens of thousands of distinct CDR3 sequences, 7.5% to 9.5% found once. Stated time point: patch test 2, 6 weeks after DPC sensitization. Noted treatment: therapeutic diphenylcyclopropenone sensitization with weekly scalp DPC. The material was whole blood, obtained in connection with sensitization to the hapten diphenylcyclopropenone (DPC). Receptors originate from a woman aged 50 to 60 with alopecia areata. Some clones in this sample may be carry-over from other donors' samples.

This clonotype has only a few counts. The chain couples TRBV28 to TRBJ2-7, with D possibly matching TRBD1 (5 bases). V gave up 4 bases and J gave up 0 bases, with 16 bases separating them. The V gene's germline CDR1 is MDHEN and CDR2 SYDVKM. The CDR3 runs to 16 residues. DNA of the CDR3: TGTGCCAGCAGTTCCACTACCGACAGCAGCTCCTACGAGCAGTACTTC. This codes for CASSSTTDSSSYEQYF.

This clonotype came up a few times. V is TRBV6-5 and J is TRBJ2-7, with D uncertain. The V end lost 5 bases, the J end lost 3 bases, and 11 bases lay between the germline ends. Looked up from germline, CDR1 is MNHEY and CDR2 is SVGAGI. The CDR3 loop spans 13 amino acids. In DNA, the CDR3 is TGTGCCAGCAGTAACCAGATGAACTACGAGCAGTACTTC. Translated: CASSNQMNYEQYF.

The sample holds many counts of this clonotype. The chain carries TRBV6-2 or TRBV6-3 and TRBJ2-5, with TRBD1 matching over 8 bases. The CDR3 extends over 14 amino acids. The germline V gene has CDR1 MNHEY and CDR2 SVGEGT. With V trimmed by 4 bases and J by 1 base, 2 bases remained unmatched. The CDR3 reads CASSFGQGQETQYF. The CDR3 DNA follows: TGTGCCAGCAGTTTTGGACAGGGCCAAGAGACCCAGTACTTC.